This TCR beta chain appears in the sequencing data of a study of blood T cell repertoires in COVID-19. Looking at the study overall: T cells, B-cell-depleted T cells, or PBMCs supplied cDNA or gDNA.

This clone has only one observation. V was shortened by 5 bases and J by 9 bases, with 11 bases between the two germline ends. CDR3 length equals 12 residues. The protocol was immunoSEQ multiplex PCR, while the TCRdb copy is restricted to in-frame clones and leaves out a portion. The repertoire holds 250,000 or so clones, about 85% seen once, with 5% to 7.5% in the top ten. Adults between roughly 18 and 89 years of age took part from 20 to 25 US areas. This TCR was sampled from a woman aged 45-59 years who had been exposed to COVID-19. This rearrangement joins TRBV12-3 or TRBV12-4 to TRBJ2-1; maybe TRBD2 (6 bases). The sequenced sample consisted of PBMCs or T cells enriched from blood (not recorded which). CDR3 nucleotide sequence: TGTGCCAGCAGTCCCGGTAGCGGTGAGCAGTTCTTC. Translation: CASSPGSGEQFF.